The 32 T cell receptor beta chains below all came from one sample that was sequenced in a study of Tregs in tolerant kidney transplant recipients. Assay: immunoSEQ multiplex PCR; the TCRdb copy retains only in-frame clones and omits some. The table has roughly 250,000 clones, 84% seen once. The specimen was CD4+ T cells from blood. These receptors were obtained from a human donor in good health.

The chain uses TRBV10-2 and TRBJ2-5; TRBD2 agrees at 7 bases. Germline values: CDR1 WSHSY, CDR2 SAAADI. The ends lost 0 bases at V and 7 bases at J; junction bases unmatched: 8. The CDR3 runs to 15 residues. The CDR3 spells CASSESGGREGTQYF. The CDR3 coding sequence is TGCGCCAGCAGTGAGTCCGGGGGAAGGGAGGGGACCCAGTACTTC.

V is TRBV7-9 and J is TRBJ1-6; 7 nucleotides agree with TRBD1. The CDR3 is made up of 16 amino acids. With 5 bases clipped from V and 5 bases from J, the junction kept 9 bases outside the gene matches. Germline CDR1 and CDR2: SEHNR and FQNEAQ (reference sequence). The CDR3 sequence is CASSPDRVMNNSPLHF. As DNA, the CDR3 is TGTGCCAGCAGCCCAGACAGGGTCATGAATAATTCACCCCTCCACTTT.

This chain joins TRBV5-1 and TRBJ1-2; TRBD1 is a possible D gene (6 bases). V shed 4 bases and J shed 2 bases, with 15 bases lying between them. The CDR3 has 15 residues. The germline CDR1 and CDR2 sequences are SGHRS and YFSETQ. CDR3 amino acids: CASSPRGGPNYGYTF. CDR3 sequence (DNA): TGCGCCAGCAGCCCAAGGGGGGGCCCCAACTATGGCTACACCTTC.

The chain joins TRBV5-1 to TRBJ2-5, with D perhaps TRBD1 (5 bases). The germline gives CDR1 SGHRS, CDR2 YFSETQ. Trimming took 4 bases from V and 1 from J, leaving 8 bases between them. The CDR3 spans 13 residues. The CDR3 DNA sequence: TGCGCCAGCAGCCTGACAGTCCAAGAGACCCAGTACTTC. As protein: CASSLTVQETQYF. Filled out from reference TRBV5-1 and TRBJ2-5, the complete variable domain reads KAGVTQTPRYLIKTRGQQVTLSCSPISGHRSVSWYQQTPGQGLQFLFEYFSETQRNKGNFPGRFSGRQFSNSRSEMNVSTLELGDSALYLCASSLTVQETQYFGPGTRLLVL.

In its sample, this clone was seen once. The chain links TRBV5-6 to TRBJ2-1; possible D gene TRBD1, 7 bases. Germline V CDR1 and CDR2: SGHDT, YYEEEE. V lost 4 bases to trimming and J lost 8 bases, with 16 bases between them. The CDR3 is 14 amino acids. For the CDR3, the DNA is TGTGCCAGCAGCCCAGGAGGCAGGGGGGATGAGCAGTTCTTC. Translating it yields CASSPGGRGDEQFF.

This chain uses TRBV2 with TRBJ2-5; 8 bases agree with TRBD2. V lost 4 bases and J lost 7; bases outside the gene matches: 20. CDR3 length: 18 amino acids. Germline loops: CDR1 SNHLY, CDR2 FYNNEI. The CDR3 DNA follows: TGTGCCAGCAGTGCGCTGGCTAGCGGGTGGGACTCCGAGCGGACCCAGTACTTC. Amino acid sequence: CASSALASGWDSERTQYF.

The chain links TRBV5-6 to TRBJ2-2, with D maybe TRBD2 (6 bases). From germline, CDR1 is SGHDT and CDR2 YYEEEE. The CDR3 covers 15 residues. Trimming pared 4 bases from V and 6 bases from J, leaving 16 bases between. Here the CDR3 reads CASSAGGPVAGELFF. CDR3 nucleotides: TGTGCCAGCAGCGCAGGAGGGCCGGTGGCCGGGGAGCTGTTTTTT.

The sample holds a few counts of this clone. Other DNA sequences in the sample encode the same CDR3. The chain recombines TRBV5-1 with TRBJ1-2; a weak D match, TRBD1 (5 bases). V lost 0 bases to trimming and J lost 4 bases, with 7 bases between them. This CDR3 contains 13 residues. The germline gives CDR1 SGHRS, CDR2 YFSETQ. CDR3 nucleotide sequence: TGCGCCAGCAGCTTGGTGGGGGGCTATGGCTACACCTTC. It specifies CASSLVGGYGYTF.

This clone occurred a few times. V and J are TRBV6-6 and TRBJ2-7, with TRBD1 matching 7 bases. The CDR3 runs 13 residues. Trimming took 6 bases from V and 3 from J; bases not matched to a gene: 5. Germline V lookup: CDR1 MNHNY, CDR2 SVGAGI (reference sequence). This chain's CDR3 is CASSPGQRYEQYF. CDR3 nucleotides: TGTGCCAGCAGCCCGGGACAGCGCTACGAGCAGTACTTC.

This clone turned up a few times. This chain links TRBV15 with TRBJ2-6, with 8 bases lining up with TRBD1. J was trimmed by 2 bases and V by 6 bases; bases with no gene match: 6. The germline V gene has CDR1 LNHNV and CDR2 YYDKDF (reference sequence). This CDR3 spans 16 amino acids. Written as DNA, the CDR3 is TGTGCCACCAGATACAGGGGGGACGCTGGGGCCAACGTCCTGACTTTC. Protein sequence: CATRYRGDAGANVLTF.

The chain recombines TRBV11-2 with TRBJ2-3; D gene uncertain. V was shortened by 1 base and J by 2 bases, with 4 bases between the two germline ends. The CDR3 sequence is 13 residues long. Germline CDR1 reads SGHAT; CDR2 reads FQNNGV. The CDR3 loop is CASSLGPTDTQYF. The CDR3 DNA sequence: TGTGCCAGCAGCTTAGGACCCACAGATACGCAGTATTTT.

The chain combines TRBV5-1 with TRBJ1-3, with D unclear. Germline assignment: CDR1 SGHRS and CDR2 YFSETQ. Trimming pared 4 bases from V and 0 bases from J, leaving 11 bases between. The CDR3 is made up of 15 amino acids. This chain's CDR3 is CASSLERSSGNTIYF. The CDR3 coding sequence is TGCGCCAGCAGCCTGGAACGAAGCTCTGGAAACACCATATATTTT.

The gene calls are TRBV6-5 and TRBJ1-3, with D maybe TRBD1 (5 bases). Germline V gene data show CDR1 as MNHEY and CDR2 as SVGAGI. Trimming took off 6 bases at V and 4 bases at J, with 10 bases between the two ends. The CDR3 runs to 13 residues. The CDR3 loop reads CASRGGSGNTIYF. For the CDR3, the DNA is TGTGCCAGCAGGGGGGGGTCCGGAAACACCATATATTTT.

This clone was detected only once. The chain couples TRBV2 to TRBJ2-1; D is perhaps TRBD2 (5 bases). The V gene lost 8 bases and the J gene lost 9 bases, with 20 bases spanning the gap. The CDR3 is made up of 14 amino acids. Germline V gene lookup returns CDR1 SNHLY and CDR2 FYNNEI. The CDR3 protein is CASFRDRDIPEQFF. The CDR3 coding sequence is TGTGCCAGCTTTCGGGATAGGGATATTCCTGAGCAGTTCTTC.

The chain recombines TRBV15 with TRBJ1-1; D gene ambiguous. This CDR3 region has 15 residues. In germline, CDR1 is LNHNV, CDR2 YYDKDF (reference sequence). The ends were cut back, 5 bases at V and 1 base at J, with 14 bases in the middle. CDR3 nucleotides: TGTGCCACCAGCGTCCGACAAGGGTCGAACACTGAAGCTTTCTTT. Protein sequence: CATSVRQGSNTEAFF.

This clone has only one observation. J is TRBJ2-7 and V is TRBV5-8; no clear D gene. Trimming cost V 4 bases and J 2 bases, with 7 bases left between them. The germline V gene encodes CDR1 SGHTS and CDR2 YDEGEE. The CDR3 runs to 12 residues. CDR3 in amino acids: CASSRTPYEQYF. The CDR3 region has the DNA TGTGCCAGCAGCCGGACCCCCTACGAGCAGTACTTC.

The V and J genes are TRBV2 and TRBJ1-2, with 9 bases fitting TRBD1. Per germline, CDR1 SNHLY and CDR2 FYNNEI. The length of the CDR3 is 15 residues. V dropped 6 bases and J dropped 2; count of bases not matched to a gene: 7. The CDR3 nucleotides read TGTGCCAGCAGGTCGACCGGGACAGGGAACTATGGCTACACCTTC. Protein sequence: CASRSTGTGNYGYTF. The whole variable domain, filled in from reference TRBV2 and TRBJ1-2, reads EPEVTQTPSHQVTQMGQEVILRCVPISNHLYFYWYRQILGQKVEFLVSFYNNEISEKSEIFDDQFSVERPDGSNFTLKIRSTKLEDSAMYFCASRSTGTGNYGYTFGSGTRLTVV.

The chain couples TRBV5-1 to TRBJ2-7; the D call may be TRBD1 or TRBD2 (5 bases each). The V and J ends lost 4 bases and 1 base respectively, with 15 bases between them. The length of the CDR3 is 15 residues. The germline V gene encodes CDR1 SGHRS and CDR2 YFSETQ. In DNA, the CDR3 is TGCGCCAGCAGCGAAGGGACGGCGGATTCCTACGAGCAGTACTTC. It specifies CASSEGTADSYEQYF.

For this clone: Other DNA sequences of this sample code for an identical CDR3. This chain uses TRBV20-1 with TRBJ2-3, with D unresolved. V was pared by 6 bases and J by 4 bases, with 5 bases between. CDR1 and CDR2 from the germline V gene are DFQATT and SNEGSKA (reference sequence). This CDR3 spans 10 amino acids. The CDR3, as DNA: TGCAGTGCCCCAGCAGATACGCAGTATTTT. Amino acids: CSAPADTQYF.

The chain couples TRBV2 to TRBJ2-1, with a weak D call TRBD1 (6 bases). Germline-derived CDR1 and CDR2 are SNHLY and FYNNEI. V dropped 6 bases and J dropped 0 bases, with 12 bases sitting between them. The length of the CDR3 is 15 residues. In DNA, the CDR3 is TGTGCCAGCAGCGTAGACAGGAGCTCCTACAATGAGCAGTTCTTC. It specifies CASSVDRSSYNEQFF.

The gene calls are TRBV4-2 and TRBJ1-5; D is ambiguous. Per germline, CDR1 LGHNA and CDR2 YNFKEQ. This CDR3 is 13 amino acids long. The V end lost 0 bases, the J end lost 6 bases, and 6 bases lay between the germline ends. CDR3 loop: CASSQDPGQPQHF. The CDR3 nucleotides are TGTGCCAGCAGCCAAGATCCGGGTCAGCCCCAGCATTTT.

CDR3 loop: CASSDILSSGNTIYF. The CDR3 DNA reads TGTGCCAGCAGCGACATCCTGAGCTCTGGAAACACCATATATTTT. The chain has TRBV5-5 and TRBJ1-3; D not certain. The germline V gene encodes CDR1 SGHKS and CDR2 YYEKEE (reference sequence). CDR3 size: 15 residues. The V and J ends lost 4 bases and 0 bases respectively, with 11 bases between them.

The V and J genes are TRBV13 and TRBJ1-2; D remains ambiguous. Germline V gives CDR1 PRHDT, CDR2 FYEKMQ (reference sequence). CDR3 length: 14 residues. V lost 0 bases to trimming and J lost 4 bases, with 9 bases between them. The CDR3 protein is CASSLGLGGYGYTF. CDR3 in DNA: TGTGCCAGCAGCTTAGGCCTGGGCGGCTATGGCTACACCTTC. The full variable domain, its missing parts supplied by reference TRBV13 and TRBJ1-2, is AAGVIQSPRHLIKEKRETATLKCYPIPRHDTVYWYQQGPGQDPQFLISFYEKMQSDKGSIPDRFSAQQFSDYHSELNMSSLELGDSALYFCASSLGLGGYGYTFGSGTRLTVV.

The V and J genes are TRBV25-1 and TRBJ1-2, with TRBD1 matching over 8 bases. V gave up 0 bases and J gave up 1 base; unmatched junction bases: 1. CDR3 length equals 15 residues. Germline V gene data show CDR1 as MGHDK and CDR2 as SYGVNS. Here the CDR3 DNA reads TGTGCCAGCAGTGAATACAGGGGGCTTAACTATGGCTACACCTTC. It translates to CASSEYRGLNYGYTF.

The rearrangement uses TRBV11-2 and TRBJ2-2; 9 bases map to TRBD2. J lost 4 bases, V lost 8 bases, and 8 bases had no gene match. Per germline, CDR1 SGHAT and CDR2 FQNNGV. CDR3 length: 15 amino acids. CDR3 protein: CASHRGLASTGELFF. CDR3 bases: TGTGCCAGCCACAGGGGACTAGCATCCACCGGGGAGCTGTTTTTT.

This clone was seen a single time. The J gene is TRBJ1-2, the V gene TRBV7-8; D call uncertain. The CDR3 is 13 amino acids. Trimming cost V 5 bases and J 2 bases, with 9 bases left between them. In germline, CDR1 is SGHVS, CDR2 FQNEAQ. The CDR3 protein is CASSPELNYGYTF. The DNA for the CDR3 is TGTGCCAGCAGCCCCGAGCTCAACTATGGCTACACCTTC. Based on the CDR3 plus reference TRBV7-8 and TRBJ1-2, the full variable domain is GAGVSQSPRYKVAKRGQDVALRCDPISGHVSLFWYQQALGQGPEFLTYFQNEAQLDKSGLPSDRFFAERPEGSVSTLKIQRTQQEDSAVYLCASSPELNYGYTFGSGTRLTVV.

V is TRBV23-1 and J is TRBJ1-5; the match to TRBD1 covers 7 bases. TRBV23-1 falls under the ORF class, with uncertain function. V gave up 0 bases and J gave up 0 bases; unmatched junction bases: 11. CDR3 length equals 19 residues. The CDR3 loop reads CASSQSEGALFYSNQPQHF. DNA of the CDR3: TGCGCCAGCAGTCAATCTGAGGGGGCCCTCTTTTATAGCAATCAGCCCCAGCATTTT.

In its sample, this clone was seen a few times. The V call is TRBV5-4, the J call TRBJ2-7; 12 bases are shared with TRBD2. Germline CDR1 is SGHNT and CDR2 is YYREEE (reference sequence). J gave up 7 bases and V 2 bases, and 10 bases lay outside the gene matches. This CDR3 has 16 residues. CDR3 nucleotides: TGTGCCAGCAGCTTAGGACTAGCGGGACCTGAGGCGGAGCAGTACTTC. It encodes CASSLGLAGPEAEQYF.

The CDR3 DNA reads TGTGCCAGCAGCTTGGCTCGGCCAAATCCCCTGAGTGAAGCTTTCTTT. It yields the protein CASSLARPNPLSEAFF. The gene calls are TRBV5-5 and TRBJ1-1; no clear D. V was clipped by 0 bases and J by 7 bases, with 19 bases between them. The CDR3 sequence is 16 residues long. From germline, CDR1 is SGHKS and CDR2 YYEKEE (reference sequence).

This chain uses TRBV7-2 with TRBJ2-7, with D possibly being TRBD1 (6 bases). The length of the CDR3 is 13 residues. In germline, CDR1 is SGHTA, CDR2 FQGNSA. V dropped 5 bases and J dropped 4 bases, with 12 bases sitting between them. The CDR3 sequence is CASSLRGPYEQYF. Written as DNA, the CDR3 is TGTGCCAGCAGCCTCAGGGGCCCGTACGAGCAGTACTTC.

The rearrangement uses TRBV30 and TRBJ2-2, with a possible D match to TRBD1 (5 bases). CDR3 length equals 15 residues. V was clipped by 0 bases and J by 6 bases, with 14 bases between them. CDR1 is GTSNPN and CDR2 is SVGIG in the germline V gene (reference sequence). In DNA form, the CDR3 reads TGTGCCTGGAGTGTACAGGCAGCGCGAGCCGGGGAGCTGTTTTTT. Amino acids: CAWSVQAARAGELFF.

The sample holds one count of this clone. The chain joins TRBV19 to TRBJ2-5, with D maybe TRBD2 (6 bases). Germline V gene data show CDR1 as LNHDA and CDR2 as SQIVND (reference sequence). The CDR3 extends over 13 amino acids. V was cut by 5 bases and J by 1 base, with 8 bases left in between. Written as DNA, the CDR3 is TGTGCCAGTAGTCTGGGACTCCAAGAGACCCAGTACTTC. Amino acids: CASSLGLQETQYF. Drawing the rest from reference TRBV19 and TRBJ2-5, the complete variable domain is DGGITQSPKYLFRKEGQNVTLSCEQNLNHDAMYWYRQDPGQGLRLIYYSQIVNDFQKGDIAEGYSVSREKKESFPLTVTSAQKNPTAFYLCASSLGLQETQYFGPGTRLLVL.